The T cell receptor (beta chain) described here comes from a study of tumor-infiltrating lymphocytes in primary liver carcinoma. Study background: The five patients, who were men and women, ranged in age from 30 to 69 years. Samples had roughly 3.65 to 8 million productive TCRbeta reads, comparable between tissue types. Broader study findings: Tumor specimens were characterized by a significantly higher top-250-clone fraction than blood (p = 0.039).

For blood RNA, unsorted whole blood served as the source, and germline DNA was extracted too. Starting material of 500 ng total RNA yielded TCR beta cDNA via a constant-region primer. ARM-PCR, slightly modified, supplied the TCR beta libraries through three nested multiplex PCR rounds. TRBV1-TRBV30 forward primers paired with a C-beta reverse primer drove the first two PCR rounds, ten to eleven cycles each. TCRdb reprocessed the multiplex PCR reads via MiXCR and lists one record per CDR3 protein. The table has hundreds of thousands of distinct CDR3 sequences, roughly three fifths seen once. This clonotype turned up a few times. Its specificity is unknown. V shed 0 bases, J shed 4 bases, and the junction held 4 bases outside the gene matches. CDR1 is SGHDN and CDR2 is FVKESK in the germline V gene. CDR3 size: 15 residues.

The material sequenced was peripheral blood. J is TRBJ2-5 and V is TRBV14; 8 bases align to TRBD1. The receptor was isolated from a woman aged 25-40 years with primary liver carcinoma and hepatitis B virus infection. The CDR3 DNA sequence: TGTGCCAGCAGCCAAGAAAGACAGGGGCCAGAGACCCAGTACTTC. This sequence encodes CASSQERQGPETQYF.